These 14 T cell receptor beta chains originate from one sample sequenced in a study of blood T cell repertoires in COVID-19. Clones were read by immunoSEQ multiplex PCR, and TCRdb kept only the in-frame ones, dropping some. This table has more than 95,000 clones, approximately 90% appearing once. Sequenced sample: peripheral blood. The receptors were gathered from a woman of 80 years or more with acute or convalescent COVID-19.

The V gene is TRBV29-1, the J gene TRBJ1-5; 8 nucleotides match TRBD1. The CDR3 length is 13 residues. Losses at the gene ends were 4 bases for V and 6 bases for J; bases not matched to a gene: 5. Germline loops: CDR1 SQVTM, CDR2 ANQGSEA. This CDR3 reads CSVVAGGGQPQHF. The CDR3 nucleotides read TGCAGCGTTGTGGCAGGGGGCGGTCAGCCCCAGCATTTT. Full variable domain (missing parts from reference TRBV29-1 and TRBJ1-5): SAVISQKPSRDICQRGTSLTIQCQVDSQVTMMFWYRQQPGQSLTLIATANQGSEATYESGFVIDKFPISRPNLTFSTLTVSNMSPEDSSIYLCSVVAGGGQPQHFGDGTRLSIL.

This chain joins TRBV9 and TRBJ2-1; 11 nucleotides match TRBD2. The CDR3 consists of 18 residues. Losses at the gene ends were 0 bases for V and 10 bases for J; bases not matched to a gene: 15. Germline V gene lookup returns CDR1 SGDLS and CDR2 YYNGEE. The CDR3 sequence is CASSVDPSGVAGGHEQFF. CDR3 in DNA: TGTGCCAGCAGCGTAGACCCCTCCGGAGTAGCGGGGGGGCACGAGCAGTTCTTC.

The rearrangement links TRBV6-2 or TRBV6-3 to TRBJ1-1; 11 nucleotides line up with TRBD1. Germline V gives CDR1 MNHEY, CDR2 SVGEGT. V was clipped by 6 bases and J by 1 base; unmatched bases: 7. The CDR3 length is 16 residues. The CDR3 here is CASSGQGAKTNTEAFF. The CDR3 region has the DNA TGTGCCAGCAGCGGACAGGGGGCGAAAACGAACACTGAAGCTTTCTTT.

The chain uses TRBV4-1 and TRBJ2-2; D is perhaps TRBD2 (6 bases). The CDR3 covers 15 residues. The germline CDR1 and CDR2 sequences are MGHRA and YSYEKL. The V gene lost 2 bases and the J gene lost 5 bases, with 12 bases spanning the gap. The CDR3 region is CASSQNLARTGELFF. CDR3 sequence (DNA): TGCGCCAGCAGCCAAAATCTAGCGCGAACCGGGGAGCTGTTTTTT.

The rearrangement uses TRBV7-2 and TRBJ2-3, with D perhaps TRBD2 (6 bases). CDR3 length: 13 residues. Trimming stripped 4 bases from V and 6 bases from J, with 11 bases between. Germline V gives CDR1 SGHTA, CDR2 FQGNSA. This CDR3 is CASSYSRGDTQYF. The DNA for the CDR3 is TGTGCCAGCAGCTACAGCCGGGGGGATACGCAGTATTTT.

CDR3 in DNA: TGTGCCAGTGATACAGGGGGCACTCAGCCCCAGCATTTT. It encodes CASDTGGTQPQHF. The chain uses TRBV2 and TRBJ1-5; 9 bases line up with TRBD1. Germline loops: CDR1 SNHLY, CDR2 FYNNEI. CDR3 length: 13 residues. V gave up 9 bases and J gave up 6 bases; unmatched junction bases: 6.

The CDR3 DNA sequence: TGTGCCAGCAGTGGATACACGGGACAGGGAACTATGGACCATGGCTACACCTTC. It specifies CASSGYTGQGTMDHGYTF. This chain connects TRBV2 to TRBJ1-2, with 9 bases lining up with TRBD1. Germline V lookup: CDR1 SNHLY, CDR2 FYNNEI. The V and J ends lost 4 bases and 6 bases, in that order; junction bases with no gene match: 18. The CDR3 covers 18 residues. The full variable domain, in which reference TRBV2 and TRBJ1-2 provide the parts outside the CDR3, is EPEVTQTPSHQVTQMGQEVILRCVPISNHLYFYWYRQILGQKVEFLVSFYNNEISEKSEIFDDQFSVERPDGSNFTLKIRSTKLEDSAMYFCASSGYTGQGTMDHGYTFGSGTRLTVV.

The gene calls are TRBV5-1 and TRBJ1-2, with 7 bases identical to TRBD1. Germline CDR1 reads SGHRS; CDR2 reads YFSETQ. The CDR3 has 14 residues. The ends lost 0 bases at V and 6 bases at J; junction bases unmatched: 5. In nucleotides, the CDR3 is TGCGCCAGCAGCTTGGTCACGACAGGGAATGGCTACACCTTC. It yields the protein CASSLVTTGNGYTF.

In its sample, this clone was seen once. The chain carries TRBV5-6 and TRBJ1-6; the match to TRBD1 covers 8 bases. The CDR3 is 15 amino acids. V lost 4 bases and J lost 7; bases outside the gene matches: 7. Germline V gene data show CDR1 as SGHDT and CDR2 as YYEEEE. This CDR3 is CASSLGQVMNSPLHF. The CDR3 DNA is TGTGCCAGCAGCCTGGGACAGGTCATGAATTCACCCCTCCACTTT. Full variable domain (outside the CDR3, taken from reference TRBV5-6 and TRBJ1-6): DAGVTQSPTHLIKTRGQQVTLRCSPKSGHDTVSWYQQALGQGPQFIFQYYEEEERQRGNFPDRFSGHQFPNYSSELNVNALLLGDSALYLCASSLGQVMNSPLHFGNGTRLTVT.

The CDR3 coding sequence is TGTGCCAGCAGCTTAGGACAGGGGTCGACCGGGGAGCTGTTTTTT. Its translation: CASSLGQGSTGELFF. V is TRBV5-4 and J is TRBJ2-2; 9 bases are a match to TRBD1. Germline V gene data show CDR1 as SGHNT and CDR2 as YYREEE (reference sequence). This CDR3 contains 15 residues. V lost 2 bases, J lost 5 bases, and 4 bases stayed unmatched.

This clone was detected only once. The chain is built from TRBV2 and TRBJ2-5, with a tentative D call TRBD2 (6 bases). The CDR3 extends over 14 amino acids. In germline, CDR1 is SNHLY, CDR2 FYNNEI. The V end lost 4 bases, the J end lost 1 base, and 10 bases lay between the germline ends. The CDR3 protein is CASSGLGPQETQYF. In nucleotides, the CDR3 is TGTGCCAGCAGTGGACTAGGCCCCCAAGAGACCCAGTACTTC.

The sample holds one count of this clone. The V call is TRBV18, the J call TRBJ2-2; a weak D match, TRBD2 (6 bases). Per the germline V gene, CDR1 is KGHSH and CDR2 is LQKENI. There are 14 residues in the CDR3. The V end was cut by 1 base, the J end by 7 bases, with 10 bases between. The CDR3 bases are TGTGCCAGCTCACCACAAGGAGGGGACGGGGAGCTGTTTTTT. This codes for CASSPQGGDGELFF.

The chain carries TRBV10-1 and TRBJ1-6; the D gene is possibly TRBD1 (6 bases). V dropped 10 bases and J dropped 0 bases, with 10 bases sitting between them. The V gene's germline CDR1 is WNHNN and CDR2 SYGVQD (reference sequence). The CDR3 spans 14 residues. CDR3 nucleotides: TGCGCCACTTCGACAGGCTCCTATAATTCACCCCTCCACTTT. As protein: CATSTGSYNSPLHF.

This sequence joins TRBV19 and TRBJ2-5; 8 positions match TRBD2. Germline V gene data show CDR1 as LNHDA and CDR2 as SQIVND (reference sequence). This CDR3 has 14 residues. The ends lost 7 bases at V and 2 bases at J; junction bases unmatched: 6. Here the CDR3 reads CASTASGSQETQYF. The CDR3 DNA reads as TGTGCCAGTACGGCTAGCGGGTCTCAAGAGACCCAGTACTTC.